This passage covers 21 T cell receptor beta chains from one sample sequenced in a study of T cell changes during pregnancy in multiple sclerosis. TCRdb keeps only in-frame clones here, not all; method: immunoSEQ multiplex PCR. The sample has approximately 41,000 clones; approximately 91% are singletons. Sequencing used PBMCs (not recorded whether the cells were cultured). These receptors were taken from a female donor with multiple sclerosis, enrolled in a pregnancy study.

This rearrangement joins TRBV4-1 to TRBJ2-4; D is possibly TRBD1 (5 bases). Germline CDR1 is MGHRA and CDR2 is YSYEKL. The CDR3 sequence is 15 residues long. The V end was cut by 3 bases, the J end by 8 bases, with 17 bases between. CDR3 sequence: CASSQWFQSGYIQYF. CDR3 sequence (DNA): TGCGCCAGCAGCCAGTGGTTTCAATCAGGGTACATTCAGTACTTC.

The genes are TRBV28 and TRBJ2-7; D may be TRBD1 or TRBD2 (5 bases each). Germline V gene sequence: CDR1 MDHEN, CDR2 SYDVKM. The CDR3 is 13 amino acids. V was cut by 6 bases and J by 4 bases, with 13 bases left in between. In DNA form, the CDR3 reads TGTGCCAGCAGCGGGGACCAACGGTACGAGCAGTACTTC. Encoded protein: CASSGDQRYEQYF.

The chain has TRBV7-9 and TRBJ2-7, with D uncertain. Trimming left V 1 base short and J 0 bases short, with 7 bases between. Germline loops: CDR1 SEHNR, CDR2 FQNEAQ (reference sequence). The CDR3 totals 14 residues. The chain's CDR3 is CASSLVGSSYEQYF. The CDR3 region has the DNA TGTGCCAGCAGCTTAGTTGGCAGCTCCTACGAGCAGTACTTC.

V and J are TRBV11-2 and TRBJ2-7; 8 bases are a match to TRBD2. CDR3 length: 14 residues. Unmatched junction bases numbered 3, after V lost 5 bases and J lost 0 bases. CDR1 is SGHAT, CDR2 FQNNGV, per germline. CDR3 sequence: CASSREGSSYEQYF. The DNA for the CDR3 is TGTGCCAGCAGCCGGGAGGGGAGCTCCTACGAGCAGTACTTC.

The CDR3 DNA reads TGTGCCAGCAGCCCAGGGACTAGCGGGAGTATAGTCCATGAGACCCAGTACTTC. Its translation is CASSPGTSGSIVHETQYF. The chain joins TRBV4-2 to TRBJ2-5; 14 bases align to TRBD2. Germline assignment: CDR1 LGHNA and CDR2 YNFKEQ. CDR3 length equals 18 residues. V was pared by 4 bases and J by 5 bases, with 12 bases of the junction left unmatched.

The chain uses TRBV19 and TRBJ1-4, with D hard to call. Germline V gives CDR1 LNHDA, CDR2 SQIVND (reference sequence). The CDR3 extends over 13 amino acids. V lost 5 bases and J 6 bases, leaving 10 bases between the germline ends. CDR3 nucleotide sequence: TGTGCCAGTAGTCCTCTGCAAGATGAAAAACTGTTTTTT. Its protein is CASSPLQDEKLFF. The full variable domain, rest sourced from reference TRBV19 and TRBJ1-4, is DGGITQSPKYLFRKEGQNVTLSCEQNLNHDAMYWYRQDPGQGLRLIYYSQIVNDFQKGDIAEGYSVSREKKESFPLTVTSAQKNPTAFYLCASSPLQDEKLFFGSGTQLSVL.

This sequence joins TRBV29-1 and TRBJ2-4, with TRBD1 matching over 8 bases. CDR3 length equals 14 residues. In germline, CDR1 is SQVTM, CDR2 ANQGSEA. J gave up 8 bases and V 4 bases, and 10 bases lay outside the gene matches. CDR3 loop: CSVVPGTGGDIQYF. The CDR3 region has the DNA TGCAGCGTTGTCCCCGGGACAGGCGGTGACATTCAGTACTTC. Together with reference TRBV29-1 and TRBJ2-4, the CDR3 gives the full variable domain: SAVISQKPSRDICQRGTSLTIQCQVDSQVTMMFWYRQQPGQSLTLIATANQGSEATYESGFVIDKFPISRPNLTFSTLTVSNMSPEDSSIYLCSVVPGTGGDIQYFGAGTRLSVL.

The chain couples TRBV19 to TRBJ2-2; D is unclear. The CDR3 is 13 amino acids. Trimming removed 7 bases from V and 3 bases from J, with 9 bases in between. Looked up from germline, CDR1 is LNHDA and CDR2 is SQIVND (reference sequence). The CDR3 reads CASTNKHTGELFF. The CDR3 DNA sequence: TGTGCCAGTACTAACAAGCACACCGGGGAGCTGTTTTTT. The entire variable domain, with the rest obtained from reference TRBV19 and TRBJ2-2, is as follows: DGGITQSPKYLFRKEGQNVTLSCEQNLNHDAMYWYRQDPGQGLRLIYYSQIVNDFQKGDIAEGYSVSREKKESFPLTVTSAQKNPTAFYLCASTNKHTGELFFGEGSRLTVL.

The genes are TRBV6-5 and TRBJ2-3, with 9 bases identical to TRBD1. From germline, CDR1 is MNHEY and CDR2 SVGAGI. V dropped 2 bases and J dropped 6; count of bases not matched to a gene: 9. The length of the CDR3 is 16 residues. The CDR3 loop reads CASSYSGTGRGDTQYF. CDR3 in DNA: TGTGCCAGCAGTTACAGCGGGACAGGGAGGGGGGATACGCAGTATTTT.

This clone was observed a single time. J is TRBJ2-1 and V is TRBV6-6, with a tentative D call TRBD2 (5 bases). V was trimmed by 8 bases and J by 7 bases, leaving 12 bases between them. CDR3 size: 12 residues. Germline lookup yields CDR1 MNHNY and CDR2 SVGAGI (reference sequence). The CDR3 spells CASGSTGNEQFF. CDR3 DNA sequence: TGTGCCAGCGGGAGTACCGGAAATGAGCAGTTCTTC.

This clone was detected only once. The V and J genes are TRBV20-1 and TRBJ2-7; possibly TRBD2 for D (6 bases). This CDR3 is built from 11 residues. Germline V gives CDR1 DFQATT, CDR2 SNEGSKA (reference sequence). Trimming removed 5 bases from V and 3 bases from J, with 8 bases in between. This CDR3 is CSARLVYEQYF. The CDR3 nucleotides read TGCAGTGCTCGACTAGTCTACGAGCAGTACTTC.

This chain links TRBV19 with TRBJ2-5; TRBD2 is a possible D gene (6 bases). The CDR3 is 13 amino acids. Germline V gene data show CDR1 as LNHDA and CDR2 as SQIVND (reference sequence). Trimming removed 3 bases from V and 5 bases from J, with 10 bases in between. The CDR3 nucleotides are TGTGCCAGTAGTATTAACCGGGAGGAGACCCAGTACTTC. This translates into CASSINREETQYF.

The CDR3 DNA sequence: TGCGCCAGCATCTTCGGAGGGAGTAACACAGATACGCAGTATTTT. This sequence encodes CASIFGGSNTDTQYF. V gene TRBV5-1 combines with J gene TRBJ2-3, with a weak D call TRBD2 (6 bases). The V gene's germline CDR1 is SGHRS and CDR2 YFSETQ. V dropped 6 bases and J dropped 2 bases, with 16 bases sitting between them. The CDR3 sequence is 15 residues long.

This CDR3 is CSVEPPSGEGEQFF. The CDR3 DNA reads TGCAGCGTTGAGCCGCCTAGTGGGGAGGGTGAGCAGTTCTTC. This sequence joins TRBV29-1 and TRBJ2-1; TRBD2 aligns across 7 bases. V was pared by 3 bases and J by 9 bases, with 11 bases of the junction left unmatched. From germline, CDR1 is SQVTM and CDR2 ANQGSEA. The CDR3 covers 14 residues.

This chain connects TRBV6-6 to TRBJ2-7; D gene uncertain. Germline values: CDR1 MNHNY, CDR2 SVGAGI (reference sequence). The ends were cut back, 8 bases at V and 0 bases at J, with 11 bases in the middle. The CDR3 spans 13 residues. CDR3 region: CASWETPSYEQYF. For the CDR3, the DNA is TGTGCCAGCTGGGAAACGCCCTCCTACGAGCAGTACTTC.

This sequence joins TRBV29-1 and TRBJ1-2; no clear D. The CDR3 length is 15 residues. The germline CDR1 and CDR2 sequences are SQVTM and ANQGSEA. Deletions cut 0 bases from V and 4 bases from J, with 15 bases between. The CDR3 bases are TGCAGCGTTGAAGATCTCTTCGAGGGTACCTATGGCTACACCTTC. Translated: CSVEDLFEGTYGYTF.

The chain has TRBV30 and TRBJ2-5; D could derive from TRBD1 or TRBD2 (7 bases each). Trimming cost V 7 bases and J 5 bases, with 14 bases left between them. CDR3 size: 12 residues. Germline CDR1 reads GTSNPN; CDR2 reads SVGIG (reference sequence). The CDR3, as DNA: TGTGCCTCAGGGGGGGTAAGGGAGACCCAGTACTTC. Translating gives CASGGVRETQYF. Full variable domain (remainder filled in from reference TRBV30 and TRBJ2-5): SQTIHQWPATLVQPVGSPLSLECTVEGTSNPNLYWYRQAAGRGLQLLFYSVGIGQISSEVPQNLSASRPQDRQFILSSKKLLLSDSGFYLCASGGVRETQYFGPGTRLLVL.

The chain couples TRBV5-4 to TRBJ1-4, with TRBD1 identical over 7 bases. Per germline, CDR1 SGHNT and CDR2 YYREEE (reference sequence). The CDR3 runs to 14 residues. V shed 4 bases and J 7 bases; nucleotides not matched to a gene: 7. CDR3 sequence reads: CASSATGETEKLFF. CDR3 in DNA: TGTGCCAGCAGCGCCACAGGGGAAACTGAAAAACTGTTTTTT.

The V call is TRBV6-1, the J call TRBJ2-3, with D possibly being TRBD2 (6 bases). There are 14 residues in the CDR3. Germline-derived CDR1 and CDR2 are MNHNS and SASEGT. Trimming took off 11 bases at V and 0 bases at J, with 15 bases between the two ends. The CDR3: CAHAGTPSTDTQYF. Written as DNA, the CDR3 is TGTGCCCACGCTGGGACTCCTAGCACAGATACGCAGTATTTT.

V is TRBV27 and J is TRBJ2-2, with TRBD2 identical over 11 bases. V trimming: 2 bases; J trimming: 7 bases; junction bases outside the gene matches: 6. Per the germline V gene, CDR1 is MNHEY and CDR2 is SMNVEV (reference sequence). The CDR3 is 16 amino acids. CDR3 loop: CASSLVLAGGIGELFF. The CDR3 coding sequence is TGTGCCAGCAGTTTAGTGCTAGCGGGAGGAATCGGGGAGCTGTTTTTT.

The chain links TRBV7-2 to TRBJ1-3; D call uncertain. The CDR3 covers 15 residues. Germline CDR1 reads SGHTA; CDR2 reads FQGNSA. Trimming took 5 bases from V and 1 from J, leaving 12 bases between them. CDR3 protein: CASSPGAGSGNTIYF. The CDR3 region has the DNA TGTGCCAGCAGCCCGGGCGCGGGTTCTGGAAACACCATATATTTT.